These 6 T cell receptor beta chains were sequenced from one sample in a study of cytomegalovirus exposure and HLA in healthy donors. PCR primers comprised 60 Vbeta and 13 Jbeta primers. Method: immunoSEQ multiplex PCR; TCRdb's copy keeps in-frame clones and lacks some. The data show 150,000 or so clones, 60% to 75% seen once. Source material: PBMCs. These receptors were obtained from a young man in good health and CMV-seronegative.

The chain links TRBV5-1 to TRBJ1-1; D is possibly TRBD1 (5 bases). CDR3 length: 14 residues. Germline lookup yields CDR1 SGHRS and CDR2 YFSETQ. Trimming pared 5 bases from V and 1 base from J, leaving 12 bases between. As DNA, the CDR3 is TGCGCCAGCAGTAGGACAAGACAGAACACTGAAGCTTTCTTT. Translated: CASSRTRQNTEAFF.

The CDR3 loop is CASSQVAGQGAYEQYF. The CDR3 DNA reads as TGCGCCAGCAGCCAAGTTGCGGGACAGGGGGCCTACGAGCAGTACTTC. This rearrangement joins TRBV4-1 to TRBJ2-7; 11 bases are shared with TRBD1. This CDR3 has 16 residues. V gave up 1 base and J gave up 2 bases; unmatched junction bases: 4. The V gene's germline CDR1 is MGHRA and CDR2 YSYEKL.

In the case of this clone: Other DNA sequences in the sample encode the same CDR3. The CDR3 sequence: CASSRGNTEAFF. The CDR3 coding sequence is TGTGCCAGCAGCCGCGGGAACACTGAAGCTTTCTTT. This chain links TRBV6-5 with TRBJ1-1, with D hard to call. This CDR3 spans 12 amino acids. Germline V CDR1 and CDR2: MNHEY, SVGAGI. V lost 6 bases and J lost 1, with 6 bases in between.

The genes are TRBV6-1 and TRBJ1-2, with 9 bases aligning to TRBD1. The CDR3 covers 15 residues. V shed 8 bases, J shed 5 bases, and the junction held 12 bases outside the gene matches. The germline V gene has CDR1 MNHNS and CDR2 SASEGT. This CDR3 reads CASLAWTGETYGYTF. Here the CDR3 DNA reads TGTGCCAGCCTTGCTTGGACAGGGGAGACGTATGGCTACACCTTC.

The chain couples TRBV5-8 to TRBJ2-5, with 12 bases matching TRBD1. After removal of 4 bases from V and 5 bases from J, the junction contained 9 bases not matched to a gene. This CDR3 region has 16 residues. Germline V gene data show CDR1 as SGHTS and CDR2 as YDEGEE. The CDR3 loop is CASSAGDRGQGETQYF. DNA of the CDR3: TGTGCCAGCAGCGCGGGGGACAGGGGGCAGGGGGAGACCCAGTACTTC.

The chain joins TRBV5-6 to TRBJ1-4, with D tentatively TRBD1 (5 bases). Germline V lookup: CDR1 SGHDT, CDR2 YYEEEE. Trimming removed 0 bases at V and 8 bases at J, with 11 bases between. The CDR3 runs to 14 residues. CDR3: CASSLVGEGEKLFF. DNA of the CDR3: TGTGCCAGCAGCTTGGTTGGGGAGGGGGAAAAACTGTTTTTT.